A selection of T cell receptor beta chains follows, all from one sample in a study of blood T cell repertoires in COVID-19. Repertoires were generated with immunoSEQ multiplex PCR, while TCRdb's copy carries only in-frame clones and drops some. The data contain 350,000 to 450,000 clones, 75% to 90% of them singletons. The specimen was PBMCs or T cells enriched from blood (not recorded which). The receptors derive from a woman in her forties or fifties who had recovered from COVID-19. The CDR3 runs from the conserved cysteine through the conserved F or W. The order of the fields is D gene, clone size, V gene, J gene, CDR3 protein, CDR3 DNA. The D gene is left open where the match is weak. Some rows mark clone size as missing; the rest say once, few, many or name a class of expanded clone.

D gene: TRBD1
clone size: -
V gene: TRBV30
J gene: TRBJ1-1
CDR3 protein: CACDRGLVNTEAFF
CDR3 DNA: TGTGCCTGTGACAGGGGGCTCGTGAACACTGAAGCTTTCTTT

D gene: TRBD1
clone size: -
V gene: TRBV29-1
J gene: TRBJ1-1
CDR3 protein: CSVSDRVNTEAFF
CDR3 DNA: TGCAGCGTTTCAGACAGGGTGAACACTGAAGCTTTCTTT

D gene: -
clone size: -
V gene: TRBV19
J gene: TRBJ2-1
CDR3 protein: CASSPGERVEQFF
CDR3 DNA: TGTGCCAGTAGCCCAGGGGAAAGGGTTGAGCAGTTCTTC

D gene: TRBD2
clone size: -
V gene: TRBV7-9
J gene: TRBJ2-2
CDR3 protein: CASSLGGLAGGPRSGELFF
CDR3 DNA: TGTGCCAGCAGCTTAGGAGGACTAGCGGGGGGGCCTCGGTCCGGGGAGCTGTTTTTT

D gene: TRBD2
clone size: -
V gene: TRBV7-9
J gene: TRBJ2-3
CDR3 protein: CASSLRTSGDTDTQYF
CDR3 DNA: TGTGCCAGCAGCTTGCGGACTAGCGGGGACACAGATACGCAGTATTTT

D gene: -
clone size: -
V gene: TRBV29-1
J gene: TRBJ2-5
CDR3 protein: CSARGGVYHEETQYF
CDR3 DNA: TGCAGCGCTAGAGGCGGGGTCTACCATGAGGAGACCCAGTACTTC

D gene: -
clone size: -
V gene: TRBV10-3
J gene: TRBJ2-7
CDR3 protein: CAISESANMSYEQYF
CDR3 DNA: TGTGCCATCAGTGAGTCGGCCAATATGTCATACGAGCAGTACTTC

D gene: TRBD2
clone size: -
V gene: TRBV7-8
J gene: TRBJ2-1
CDR3 protein: CASKEGPSGRTYNEQFF
CDR3 DNA: TGTGCCAGCAAGGAGGGGCCTAGCGGGAGGACCTACAATGAGCAGTTCTTC

D gene: TRBD1
clone size: -
V gene: TRBV27
J gene: TRBJ1-2
CDR3 protein: CASSPTKYRGAGYTF
CDR3 DNA: TGTGCCAGCAGTCCCACGAAATACAGGGGGGCCGGCTACACCTTC

D gene: TRBD1
clone size: -
V gene: TRBV5-8
J gene: TRBJ1-2
CDR3 protein: CASSWTGTGENYGYTF
CDR3 DNA: TGTGCCAGCAGCTGGACCGGGACAGGGGAAAACTATGGCTACACCTTC

D gene: TRBD1
clone size: -
V gene: TRBV11-2
J gene: TRBJ1-1
CDR3 protein: CASSLEGQTEAFF
CDR3 DNA: TGTGCCAGCAGCTTAGAGGGACAGACTGAAGCTTTCTTT

D gene: TRBD1
clone size: -
V gene: TRBV7-8
J gene: TRBJ1-1
CDR3 protein: CASSLLSPRGLGGNTEAFF
CDR3 DNA: TGTGCCAGCAGCTTATTGTCCCCCAGGGGGCTAGGAGGGAACACTGAAGCTTTCTTT

D gene: TRBD1
clone size: once
V gene: TRBV4-1
J gene: TRBJ1-2
CDR3 protein: CASSLTTGTFRGYTF
CDR3 DNA: TGCGCCAGCAGCCTGACGACAGGGACCTTTCGTGGCTACACCTTC

D gene: TRBD2
clone size: once
V gene: TRBV5-1
J gene: TRBJ2-1
CDR3 protein: CASRPASGSSYNEQFF
CDR3 DNA: TGCGCCAGCAGACCGGCTAGCGGGAGCTCCTACAATGAGCAGTTCTTC

D gene: -
clone size: -
V gene: TRBV9
J gene: TRBJ1-1
CDR3 protein: CASSATWNTEAFF
CDR3 DNA: TGTGCCAGCAGCGCCACATGGAACACTGAAGCTTTCTTT

D gene: -
clone size: -
V gene: TRBV27
J gene: TRBJ2-1
CDR3 protein: CASSSGWNEQFF
CDR3 DNA: TGTGCCAGCAGCTCAGGGTGGAATGAGCAGTTCTTC